The 14 T cell receptor beta chains in this list originate from one sample, sequenced in a study of shared clonotypes between healthy human individuals. Clones were sequenced by immunoSEQ multiplex PCR, and TCRdb holds only the in-frame ones, with some missing. Here the sample spans 650,000 to 750,000 clones, about two thirds being singletons. Sequenced sample: memory CD4+ T cells sorted from blood. Subset described: CD45RA-negative fraction. The source of these receptors is a woman in her twenties or thirties in good health.

The chain links TRBV19 to TRBJ2-4; 7 bases line up with TRBD2. V was pared by 1 base and J by 3 bases, with 6 bases of the junction left unmatched. Germline V lookup: CDR1 LNHDA, CDR2 SQIVND (reference sequence). This CDR3 region has 16 residues. CDR3 nucleotide sequence: TGTGCCAGTAGTATAGGGGGAGGGATGGACAAAAACATTCAGTACTTC. Amino acid sequence: CASSIGGGMDKNIQYF.

The chain joins TRBV18 to TRBJ2-7; no firm D call. Germline-derived CDR1 and CDR2 are KGHSH and LQKENI. With 1 base removed from V and 5 bases from J, the gap between germline ends came to 15 bases. The CDR3 is 15 residues long. This chain's CDR3 is CASSPQRASPNEQYF. The CDR3 DNA reads as TGTGCCAGCTCACCACAACGAGCATCTCCTAACGAGCAGTACTTC.

With respect to this clone: Other DNA sequences within the sample encode an identical CDR3. V usage is TRBV19 and J usage is TRBJ1-1; D not certain. CDR3 size: 13 residues. Germline V gene lookup returns CDR1 LNHDA and CDR2 SQIVND (reference sequence). Trimming pared 3 bases from V and 4 bases from J, leaving 9 bases between. Here the CDR3 DNA reads TGTGCCAGTAGTATCCCTCTTGGCACTGAAGCTTTCTTT. Translating gives CASSIPLGTEAFF.

The chain carries TRBV10-1 and TRBJ1-1; no definite D call. CDR1 and CDR2 (germline): WNHNN, SYGVQD (reference sequence). There are 14 residues in the CDR3. The V end was cut by 0 bases, the J end by 5 bases, with 10 bases between. Here the CDR3 reads CASSESTRDTEAFF. The CDR3 DNA follows: TGCGCCAGCAGTGAGTCGACTAGGGATACTGAAGCTTTCTTT.

This clone has a handful of counts. The chain carries TRBV28 and TRBJ2-2, with D possibly matching TRBD1 (6 bases). Germline CDR1 reads MDHEN; CDR2 reads SYDVKM. The CDR3 contains 16 residues. V was shortened by 3 bases and J by 3 bases, with 14 bases between the two germline ends. The CDR3 reads CASSFLAGVYTGELFF. The CDR3 DNA reads as TGTGCCAGCAGTTTCCTCGCAGGGGTTTACACCGGGGAGCTGTTTTTT.

The chain recombines TRBV4-1 with TRBJ1-1; D remains unclear. V was shortened by 0 bases and J by 8 bases, with 7 bases between the two germline ends. This CDR3 is built from 12 residues. Germline V gene sequence: CDR1 MGHRA, CDR2 YSYEKL. The CDR3 spells CASSQDGREAFF. The CDR3 nucleotides are TGCGCCAGCAGCCAAGATGGAAGGGAAGCTTTCTTT.

The genes are TRBV28 and TRBJ2-4, with D possibly being TRBD1 or TRBD2 (5 bases each). This CDR3 region has 12 residues. V lost 10 bases, J lost 7 bases, and 14 bases lay in between. Per the germline V gene, CDR1 is MDHEN and CDR2 is SYDVKM. The chain's CDR3 is CATSGTQNIQYF. The CDR3, as DNA: TGTGCCACCTCTGGGACCCAGAACATTCAGTACTTC.

The sample holds one count of this clone. V is TRBV27 and J is TRBJ2-7, with a tentative D call TRBD1 (5 bases). Trimming pared 2 bases from V and 4 bases from J, leaving 18 bases between. The CDR3 has 16 residues. Germline CDR1 MNHEY, CDR2 SMNVEV (reference sequence). The CDR3 here is CASSLKYDTPGYEQYF. For the CDR3, the DNA is TGTGCCAGCAGTTTAAAATACGACACTCCAGGGTACGAGCAGTACTTC.

This clone was detected ten times or more. The CDR3 is CASSAGTGTQPQHF. CDR3 in DNA: TGCGCCAGCAGCGCCGGGACAGGGACTCAGCCCCAGCATTTT. This rearrangement joins TRBV5-1 to TRBJ1-5, with TRBD1 identical over 9 bases. The CDR3 extends over 14 amino acids. CDR1 SGHRS and CDR2 YFSETQ come from the germline V gene. Trimming removed 4 bases from V and 6 bases from J; junction bases left unmatched: 5.

Notes on this clone: Other DNA sequences from this sample encode an identical CDR3 as well. The chain couples TRBV14 to TRBJ2-5, with D unclear. The V gene lost 4 bases and the J gene lost 5 bases, with 5 bases spanning the gap. CDR1 is SGHDN, CDR2 FVKESK, per germline. There are 11 residues in the CDR3. CDR3 sequence (DNA): TGTGCCAGCAGCCGCCGGGAGACCCAGTACTTC. Translation: CASSRRETQYF.

There are many counts of this clone. This chain joins TRBV19 and TRBJ2-2; a possible D gene is TRBD1 (6 bases). V was trimmed by 7 bases and J by 0 bases, leaving 12 bases between them. The CDR3 runs 15 residues. CDR1 and CDR2 from the germline V gene are LNHDA and SQIVND (reference sequence). The DNA of the CDR3 is TGTGCCAGTACCTTACAGGGTACGAACACCGGGGAGCTGTTTTTT. This codes for CASTLQGTNTGELFF.

The chain carries TRBV25-1 and TRBJ2-7, with 8 bases lining up with TRBD1. Germline loops: CDR1 MGHDK, CDR2 SYGVNS. The CDR3 has 13 amino acids. J was trimmed by 7 bases and V by 7 bases; bases with no gene match: 9. CDR3 sequence: CASNGQGAGEQYF. The CDR3 DNA sequence: TGTGCCAGCAATGGACAGGGTGCGGGGGAGCAGTACTTC.

The chain links TRBV11-3 to TRBJ1-3; perhaps TRBD1 as D (5 bases). This CDR3 has 15 residues. CDR1 is SGHNT and CDR2 is YENEEA in the germline V gene. V dropped 1 base and J dropped 1 base, with 8 bases sitting between them. This CDR3 reads CASSLVSGSGNTIYF. For the CDR3, the DNA is TGTGCCAGCAGCTTAGTATCAGGGTCTGGAAACACCATATATTTT. Variable domain in full (rest from reference TRBV11-3 and TRBJ1-3): EAGVVQSPRYKIIEKKQPVAFWCNPISGHNTLYWYLQNLGQGPELLIRYENEEAVDDSQLPKDRFSAERLKGVDSTLKIQPAELGDSAVYLCASSLVSGSGNTIYFGEGSWLTVV.

This chain joins TRBV19 and TRBJ2-2; D not resolved. Germline V gene data show CDR1 as LNHDA and CDR2 as SQIVND (reference sequence). The CDR3 has 13 residues. The V end was cut by 6 bases, the J end by 6 bases, with 11 bases between. CDR3 region: CASSTRTPGELFF. The CDR3 DNA reads as TGTGCCAGTAGCACCCGGACCCCCGGGGAGCTGTTTTTT.